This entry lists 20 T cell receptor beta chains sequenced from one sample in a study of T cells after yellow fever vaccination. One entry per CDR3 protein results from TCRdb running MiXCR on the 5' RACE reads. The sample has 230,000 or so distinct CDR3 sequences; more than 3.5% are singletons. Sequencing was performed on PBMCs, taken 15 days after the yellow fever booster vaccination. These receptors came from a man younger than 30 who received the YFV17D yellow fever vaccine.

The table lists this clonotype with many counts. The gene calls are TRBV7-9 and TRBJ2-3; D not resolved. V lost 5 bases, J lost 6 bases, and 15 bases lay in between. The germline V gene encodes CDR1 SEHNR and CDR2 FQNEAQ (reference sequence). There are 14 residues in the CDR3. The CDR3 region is CASSLAALIDTQYF. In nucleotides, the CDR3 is TGTGCCAGCAGCCTGGCGGCGCTGATTGATACGCAGTATTTT. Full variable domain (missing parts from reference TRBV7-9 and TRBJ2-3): DTGVSQNPRHKITKRGQNVTFRCDPISEHNRLYWYRQTLGQGPEFLTYFQNEAQLEKSRLLSDRFSAERPKGSFSTLEIQRTEQGDSAMYLCASSLAALIDTQYFGPGTRLTVL.

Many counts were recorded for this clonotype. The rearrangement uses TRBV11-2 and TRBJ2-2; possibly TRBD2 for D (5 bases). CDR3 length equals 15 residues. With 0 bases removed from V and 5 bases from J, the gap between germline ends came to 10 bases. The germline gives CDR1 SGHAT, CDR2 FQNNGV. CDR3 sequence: CASSLEARGTGELFF. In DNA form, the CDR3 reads TGTGCCAGCAGCTTAGAGGCCCGCGGGACCGGGGAGCTGTTTTTT.

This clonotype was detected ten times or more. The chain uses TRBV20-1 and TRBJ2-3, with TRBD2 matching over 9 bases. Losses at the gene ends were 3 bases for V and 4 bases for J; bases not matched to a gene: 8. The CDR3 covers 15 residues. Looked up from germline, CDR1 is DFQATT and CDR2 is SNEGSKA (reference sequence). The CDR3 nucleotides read TGCAGTGCTAGTGAATGGCGGGGGGGCCCAGATACGCAGTATTTT. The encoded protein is CSASEWRGGPDTQYF.

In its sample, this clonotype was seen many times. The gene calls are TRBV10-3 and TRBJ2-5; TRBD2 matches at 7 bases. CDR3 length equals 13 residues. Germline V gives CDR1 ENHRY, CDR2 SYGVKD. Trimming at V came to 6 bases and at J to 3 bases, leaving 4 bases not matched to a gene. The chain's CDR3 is CAIRWEGKETQYF. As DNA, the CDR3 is TGTGCCATCAGATGGGAGGGAAAAGAGACCCAGTACTTC.

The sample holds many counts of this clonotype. Here the CDR3 DNA reads TGCGCCAGCAGCTTGTCTAGCGGTAACCAAGAGACCCAGTACTTC. This sequence encodes CASSLSSGNQETQYF. J is TRBJ2-5 and V is TRBV5-1; TRBD2 agrees at 7 bases. The CDR3 runs to 15 residues. Germline CDR1 SGHRS, CDR2 YFSETQ. V lost 1 base, J lost 0 bases, and 3 bases stayed unmatched.

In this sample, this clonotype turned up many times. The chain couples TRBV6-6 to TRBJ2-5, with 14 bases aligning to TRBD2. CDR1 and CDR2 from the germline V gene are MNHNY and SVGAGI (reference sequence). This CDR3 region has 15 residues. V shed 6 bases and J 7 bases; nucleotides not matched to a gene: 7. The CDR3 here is CASSPGLAGVVTQYF. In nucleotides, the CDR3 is TGTGCCAGCAGCCCGGGACTAGCGGGGGTGGTGACCCAGTACTTC.

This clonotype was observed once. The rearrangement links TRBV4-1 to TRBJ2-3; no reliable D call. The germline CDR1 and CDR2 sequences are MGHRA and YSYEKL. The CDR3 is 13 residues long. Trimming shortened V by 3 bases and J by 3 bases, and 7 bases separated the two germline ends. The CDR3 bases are TGCGCCAGCAGCCAGACCACGACAGATACGCAGTATTTT. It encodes CASSQTTTDTQYF.

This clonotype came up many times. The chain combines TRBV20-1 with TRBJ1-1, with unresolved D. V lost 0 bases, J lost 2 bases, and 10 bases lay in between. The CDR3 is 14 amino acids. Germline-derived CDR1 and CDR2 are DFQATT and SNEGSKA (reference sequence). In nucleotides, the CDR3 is TGCAGTGCTAGAGAGGTGGCCTTTAACACTGAAGCTTTCTTT. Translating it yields CSAREVAFNTEAFF.

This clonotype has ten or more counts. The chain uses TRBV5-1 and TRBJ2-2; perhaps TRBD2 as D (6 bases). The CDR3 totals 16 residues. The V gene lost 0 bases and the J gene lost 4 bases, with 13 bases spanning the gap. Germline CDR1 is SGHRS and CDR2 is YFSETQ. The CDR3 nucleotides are TGCGCCAGCAGCTTGGTAGCGGAACGCTTCACCGGGGAGCTGTTTTTT. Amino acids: CASSLVAERFTGELFF. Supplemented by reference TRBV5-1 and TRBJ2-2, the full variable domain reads KAGVTQTPRYLIKTRGQQVTLSCSPISGHRSVSWYQQTPGQGLQFLFEYFSETQRNKGNFPGRFSGRQFSNSRSEMNVSTLELGDSALYLCASSLVAERFTGELFFGEGSRLTVL.

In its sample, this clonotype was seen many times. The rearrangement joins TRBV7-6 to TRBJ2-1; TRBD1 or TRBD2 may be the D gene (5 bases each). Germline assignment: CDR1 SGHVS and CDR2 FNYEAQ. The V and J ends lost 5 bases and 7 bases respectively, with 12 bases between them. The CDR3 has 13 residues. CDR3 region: CASSVNWGNEQFF. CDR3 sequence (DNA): TGTGCCAGCAGCGTCAATTGGGGGAATGAGCAGTTCTTC.

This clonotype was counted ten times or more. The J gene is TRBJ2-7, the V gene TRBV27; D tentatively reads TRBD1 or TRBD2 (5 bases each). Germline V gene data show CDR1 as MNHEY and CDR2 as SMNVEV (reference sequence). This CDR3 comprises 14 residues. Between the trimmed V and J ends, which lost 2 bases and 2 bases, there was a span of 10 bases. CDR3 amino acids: CASSLVGVTYEQYF. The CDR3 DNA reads TGTGCCAGCAGTTTAGTGGGGGTAACCTACGAGCAGTACTTC.

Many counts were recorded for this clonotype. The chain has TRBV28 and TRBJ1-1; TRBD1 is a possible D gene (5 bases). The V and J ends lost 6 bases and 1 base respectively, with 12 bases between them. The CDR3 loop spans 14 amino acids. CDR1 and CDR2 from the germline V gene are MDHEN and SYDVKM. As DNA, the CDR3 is TGTGCCAGCAGAGGCGGGGGGACGAACACTGAAGCTTTCTTT. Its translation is CASRGGGTNTEAFF.

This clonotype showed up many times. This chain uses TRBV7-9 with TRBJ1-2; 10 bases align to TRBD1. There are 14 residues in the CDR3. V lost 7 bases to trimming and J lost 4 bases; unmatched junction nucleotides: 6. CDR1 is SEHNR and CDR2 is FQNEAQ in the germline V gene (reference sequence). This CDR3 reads CASNRGQGSYGYTF. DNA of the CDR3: TGTGCCAGCAACCGGGGACAGGGGAGCTATGGCTACACCTTC.

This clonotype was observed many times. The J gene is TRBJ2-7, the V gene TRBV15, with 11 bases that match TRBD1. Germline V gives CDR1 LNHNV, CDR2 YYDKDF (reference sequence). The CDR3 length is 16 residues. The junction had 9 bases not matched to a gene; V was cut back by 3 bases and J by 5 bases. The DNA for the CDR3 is TGTGCCACCAGCAGCCTTGGGGGACAGGGGGAAAACGAGCAGTACTTC. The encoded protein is CATSSLGGQGENEQYF.

The CDR3 loop is CASSEHRGDGQPQHF. The CDR3 DNA reads as TGTGCCAGCAGTGAACACAGGGGAGATGGTCAGCCCCAGCATTTT. The genes are TRBV2 and TRBJ1-5, with TRBD1 matching over 7 bases. The CDR3 totals 15 residues. CDR1 is SNHLY and CDR2 is FYNNEI in the germline V gene. Trimming took 2 bases from V and 6 from J; bases not matched to a gene: 7.

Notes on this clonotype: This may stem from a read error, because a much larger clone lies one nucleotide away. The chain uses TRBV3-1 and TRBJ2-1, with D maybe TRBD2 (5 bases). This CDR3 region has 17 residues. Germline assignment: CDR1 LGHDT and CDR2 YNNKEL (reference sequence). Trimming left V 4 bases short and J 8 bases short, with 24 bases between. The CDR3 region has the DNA TGTGCCAGCAGCCCCAAGCAGTTTTATCACGGGGTGTATGAGCAGTTCTTC. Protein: CASSPKQFYHGVYEQFF.

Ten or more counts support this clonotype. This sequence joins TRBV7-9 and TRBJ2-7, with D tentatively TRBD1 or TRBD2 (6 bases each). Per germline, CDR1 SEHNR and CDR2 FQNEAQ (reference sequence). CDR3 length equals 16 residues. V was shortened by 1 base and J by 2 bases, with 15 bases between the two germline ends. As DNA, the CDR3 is TGTGCCAGCAGCTTAGATAGAGGGGGGATCACCTACGAGCAGTACGTC. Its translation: CASSLDRGGITYEQYV.

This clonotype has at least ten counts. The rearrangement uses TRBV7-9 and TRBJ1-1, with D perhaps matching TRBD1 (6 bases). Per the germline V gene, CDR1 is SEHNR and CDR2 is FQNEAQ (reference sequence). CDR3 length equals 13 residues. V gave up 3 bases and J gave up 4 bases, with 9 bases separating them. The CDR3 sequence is CASSFYRVTEAFF. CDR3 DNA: TGTGCCAGCAGCTTTTACAGGGTCACTGAAGCTTTCTTT.

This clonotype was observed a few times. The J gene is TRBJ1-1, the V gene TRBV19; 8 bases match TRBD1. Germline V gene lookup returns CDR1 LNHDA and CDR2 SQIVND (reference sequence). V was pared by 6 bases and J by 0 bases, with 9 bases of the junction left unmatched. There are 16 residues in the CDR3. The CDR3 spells CASSRTDRGMNTEAFF. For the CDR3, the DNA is TGTGCCAGTAGCCGCACCGACAGGGGAATGAACACTGAAGCTTTCTTT.

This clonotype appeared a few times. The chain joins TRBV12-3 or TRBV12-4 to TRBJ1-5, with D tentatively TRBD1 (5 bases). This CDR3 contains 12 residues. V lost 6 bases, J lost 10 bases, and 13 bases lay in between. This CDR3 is CASSPGGNPQHF. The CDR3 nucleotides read TGTGCCAGCAGCCCTGGGGGAAATCCCCAGCATTTT.